This T cell receptor beta chain was identified during a study of OX40 agonist ivuxolimab in advanced cancers. The germline V and J ends were trimmed by 4 bases and 0 bases, with 10 bases remaining between them. The CDR3 has 15 amino acids. The germline gives CDR1 MGHRA, CDR2 YSYEKL. Generated by immunoSEQ multiplex PCR, the TCRdb table keeps only in-frame clones and is missing some. The table records about 35,000 clones, about 90% of them present only once. This clonotype was sampled from an adult with an advanced solid tumor such as melanoma, head and neck, liver or kidney cancer. This chain joins TRBV4-1 and TRBJ1-3; no clear D gene. The source was CD4+ or CD8+ T cells sorted from blood, collected in a trial of the OX40 agonist ivuxolimab. In DNA form, the CDR3 reads TGCGCCAGCAGCCCCCGGGCTTTCTCTGGAAACACCATATATTTT. This gives the protein CASSPRAFSGNTIYF.